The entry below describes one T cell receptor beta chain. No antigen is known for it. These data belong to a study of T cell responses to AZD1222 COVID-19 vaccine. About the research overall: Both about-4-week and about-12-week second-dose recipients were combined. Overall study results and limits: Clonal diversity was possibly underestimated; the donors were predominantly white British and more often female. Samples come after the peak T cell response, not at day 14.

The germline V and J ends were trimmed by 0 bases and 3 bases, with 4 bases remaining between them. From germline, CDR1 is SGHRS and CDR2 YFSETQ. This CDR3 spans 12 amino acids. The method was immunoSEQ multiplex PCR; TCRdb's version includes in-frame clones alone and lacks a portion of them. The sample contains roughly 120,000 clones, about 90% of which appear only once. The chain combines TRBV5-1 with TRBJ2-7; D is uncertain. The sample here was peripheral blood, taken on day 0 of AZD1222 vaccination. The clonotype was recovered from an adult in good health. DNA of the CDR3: TGCGCCAGCAGCTTGGACGTCTACGAGCAGTACTTC. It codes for CASSLDVYEQYF.